A single sample is the source of the 5 T cell receptor beta chains below, sequenced in a study of T-cell reconstitution after alpha-beta-depleted transplantation in children. As it was prepared, the TCRbeta library received unique molecular identifiers. Each CDR3 protein gets one entry after TCRdb re-called the PCR reads with MiXCR. Of about 72,000 distinct CDR3 sequences detected, about 7.3% appear once; the ten largest clones hold 2.5%. The sample here was PBMCs from the stem cell graft donor, taken from the stem cell graft. The receptors here all came from a human donor who donated a stem cell graft to a child with acute lymphoblastic leukemia.

Remarks on this clonotype: The junction and the germline gene differ at one end; a read error may be behind it. This sequence joins TRBV6-2 or TRBV6-3 and TRBJ2-6; the D is unclear. In germline, CDR1 is MNHEY, CDR2 SVGEGT. The CDR3 has 16 residues. The CDR3 loop reads CARSPDDGSGANVLTF. The CDR3 bases are TGTGCCAGAAGTCCCGACGATGGCTCTGGTGCCAACGTCCTGACTTTC.

This clonotype has a count of ten or more. The gene calls are TRBV27 and TRBJ1-2; D is uncertain. The CDR3 spans 12 residues. Germline assignment: CDR1 MNHEY and CDR2 SMNVEV (reference sequence). Trimming shortened V by 3 bases and J by 5 bases, and 7 bases separated the two germline ends. The CDR3 loop is CASSLKGYGYTF. DNA for the CDR3: TGTGCCAGCAGTTTGAAAGGTTATGGCTACACCTTC.

This sequence joins TRBV21-1 and TRBJ2-3; no DNA check was done on the table's D call, TRBD1. TRBV21-1 is assigned pseudogene status. The CDR3 length is 20 residues. The DNA of the CDR3 is TGTGCCAGCAGCAAAGGTCCGGGACCAAATATTGGGCGTTCCACAGATACGCAGTATTTT. It specifies CASSKGPGPNIGRSTDTQYF.

This clonotype was observed a handful of times. The chain employs TRBV15 and TRBJ1-5; D is undetermined. The CDR3 is 13 residues long. The ends were cut back, 8 bases at V and 4 bases at J, with 12 bases in the middle. The germline V gene encodes CDR1 LNHNV and CDR2 YYDKDF (reference sequence). Here the CDR3 reads CATRGATNQPQHF. The CDR3 DNA is TGTGCCACCCGAGGAGCTACTAATCAGCCCCAGCATTTT.

In this sample, this clonotype turned up many times. Here the CDR3 reads CAISESKGQNTEAFF. The DNA of the CDR3 is TGTGCCATCAGTGAGTCAAAGGGGCAGAACACTGAAGCTTTCTTT. V gene TRBV10-3 combines with J gene TRBJ1-1, with D maybe TRBD1 (5 bases). Germline CDR1 is ENHRY and CDR2 is SYGVKD. The CDR3 length is 15 residues. Deletions cut 0 bases from V and 1 base from J, with 9 bases between.